The 25 T cell receptor beta chains below come from one sample, sequenced in a study of beta chain features in type 1 diabetes. The study's findings and limits: TCRB CDR3s were moderately but significantly shorter in Type 1 diabetes patients in all four CD4+ subsets.

Reverse transcription of all isolated RNA meant that expressed TCRB transcripts were sequenced. Using immunoSEQ multiplex PCR, the repertoire was profiled, and TCRdb retains in-frame clones only, with some absent. Found here are roughly 290,000 clones, about 15% of them singletons; the top ten hold 0.015%. These receptors are not linked to any known antigen. Sequencing was done on a sample of naive CD4+ T cells from blood. These receptors all stem from a man aged 18 to 29 with type 1 diabetes.

V and J are TRBV9 and TRBJ1-2, with TRBD1 as a possible D gene (5 bases). The CDR3 loop spans 14 amino acids. The V gene's germline CDR1 is SGDLS and CDR2 YYNGEE. Trimming stripped 3 bases from V and 3 bases from J, with 12 bases between. CDR3 protein: CASSALGGDYGYTF. The CDR3 DNA reads as TGTGCCAGCAGCGCCCTTGGGGGGGACTATGGCTACACCTTC.

The V and J genes are TRBV19 and TRBJ2-7; 11 bases agree with TRBD1. CDR1 and CDR2 from the germline V gene are LNHDA and SQIVND (reference sequence). The CDR3 has 15 residues. Trimming took 5 bases from V and 2 from J; bases not matched to a gene: 5. The CDR3 region is CASSPGQGATYEQYF. The DNA of the CDR3 is TGTGCCAGTAGTCCCGGACAGGGGGCCACCTACGAGCAGTACTTC. The whole variable domain, filled in from reference TRBV19 and TRBJ2-7, reads DGGITQSPKYLFRKEGQNVTLSCEQNLNHDAMYWYRQDPGQGLRLIYYSQIVNDFQKGDIAEGYSVSREKKESFPLTVTSAQKNPTAFYLCASSPGQGATYEQYFGPGTRLTVT.

The table lists this clone with a few counts. Written as DNA, the CDR3 is TGTGCCAGCAGTTTATCCGGGACAGGGGTACAAGAGACCCAGTACTTC. Translated, it gives CASSLSGTGVQETQYF. This chain uses TRBV28 with TRBJ2-5; 10 bases are shared with TRBD1. Germline-derived CDR1 and CDR2 are MDHEN and SYDVKM. J was trimmed by 2 bases and V by 1 base; bases with no gene match: 4. The CDR3 has 16 residues.

This clone was counted between two and nine times. The gene calls are TRBV7-9 and TRBJ2-1, with D maybe TRBD1 (6 bases). V gave up 2 bases and J gave up 5 bases, with 13 bases separating them. This CDR3 has 15 residues. Germline V CDR1 and CDR2: SEHNR, FQNEAQ (reference sequence). CDR3: CASSLPGTPNNEQFF. Written as DNA, the CDR3 is TGTGCCAGCAGCTTACCCGGGACACCAAACAATGAGCAGTTCTTC.

This clone was counted a few times. This chain links TRBV28 with TRBJ2-5; 10 bases fit TRBD2. V lost 4 bases, J lost 3 bases, and 14 bases stayed unmatched. CDR1 is MDHEN and CDR2 is SYDVKM in the germline V gene. This CDR3 is 18 amino acids long. CDR3 loop: CASSSPLLAGEREETQYF. The CDR3, as DNA: TGTGCCAGCAGTTCGCCCCTCCTAGCGGGAGAAAGGGAAGAGACCCAGTACTTC. Full variable domain (outside the CDR3, taken from reference TRBV28 and TRBJ2-5): DVKVTQSSRYLVKRTGEKVFLECVQDMDHENMFWYRQDPGLGLRLIYFSYDVKMKEKGDIPEGYSVSREKKERFSLILESASTNQTSMYLCASSSPLLAGEREETQYFGPGTRLLVL.

V is TRBV9 and J is TRBJ2-3; 7 nucleotides match TRBD2. The ends lost 0 bases at V and 5 bases at J; junction bases unmatched: 12. The CDR3 runs 17 residues. Germline values: CDR1 SGDLS, CDR2 YYNGEE. CDR3 nucleotide sequence: TGTGCCAGCAGCGTAGCGGCTAGCGGCAGGAGAGGAGATACGCAGTATTTT. Residues: CASSVAASGRRGDTQYF.

This CDR3 reads CSAAGTVNTEAFF. DNA for the CDR3: TGCAGCGCCGCCGGGACAGTGAACACTGAAGCTTTCTTT. This chain uses TRBV29-1 with TRBJ1-1; 7 bases fit TRBD1. This CDR3 is built from 13 residues. The V gene's germline CDR1 is SQVTM and CDR2 ANQGSEA. After removal of 7 bases from V and 0 bases from J, the junction contained 5 bases not matched to a gene.

The chain has TRBV28 and TRBJ2-7; D unresolved. This CDR3 region has 13 residues. The germline gives CDR1 MDHEN, CDR2 SYDVKM. V lost 3 bases and J 6 bases, leaving 12 bases between the germline ends. CDR3 bases: TGTGCCAGCAGTTTGGGCGCCCCAAGCGAGCAGTACTTC. Protein sequence: CASSLGAPSEQYF.

This clone appeared a few times. The chain is built from TRBV5-4 and TRBJ1-2, with D unclear. The CDR3 has 16 amino acids. Trimming took 0 bases from V and 9 from J, leaving 21 bases between them. Germline V gives CDR1 SGHNT, CDR2 YYREEE (reference sequence). CDR3 in amino acids: CASSLVGSGGFYSYTF. Here the CDR3 DNA reads TGTGCCAGCAGCTTGGTAGGGAGCGGAGGATTCTACAGCTACACCTTC.

This clone was seen a few times. This chain connects TRBV15 to TRBJ1-4; D remains unclear. Germline V CDR1 and CDR2: LNHNV, YYDKDF (reference sequence). Trimming removed 4 bases from V and 3 bases from J, with 12 bases in between. The CDR3 spans 15 residues. The CDR3 DNA follows: TGTGCCACCAGCAACCGAGAGAATCCTAATGAAAAACTGTTTTTT. Translated, it gives CATSNRENPNEKLFF.

V is TRBV30 and J is TRBJ1-2; D is ambiguous. V lost 2 bases and J 4 bases, leaving 14 bases between the germline ends. The length of the CDR3 is 14 residues. Germline CDR1 GTSNPN, CDR2 SVGIG (reference sequence). CDR3 sequence (DNA): TGTGCCTGGAGTCGTGGCGGTAATAGCTATGGCTACACCTTC. Translated: CAWSRGGNSYGYTF. The whole variable domain, remainder taken from reference TRBV30 and TRBJ1-2, is SQTIHQWPATLVQPVGSPLSLECTVEGTSNPNLYWYRQAAGRGLQLLFYSVGIGQISSEVPQNLSASRPQDRQFILSSKKLLLSDSGFYLCAWSRGGNSYGYTFGSGTRLTVV.

The chain couples TRBV19 to TRBJ2-3; 7 bases are shared with TRBD2. CDR3 length equals 14 residues. Trimming cost V 5 bases and J 3 bases; bases outside gene matches: 5. Per the germline V gene, CDR1 is LNHDA and CDR2 is SQIVND (reference sequence). CDR3 bases: TGTGCCAGTAGTGACCGAGCGGGAACAGATACGCAGTATTTT. Translating it yields CASSDRAGTDTQYF.

In DNA, the CDR3 is TGTGCCAGCAGTGTACAGGGGACGAACACTGAAGCTTTCTTT. This gives the protein CASSVQGTNTEAFF. The V call is TRBV6-4, the J call TRBJ1-1; 7 bases are shared with TRBD1. The CDR3 contains 14 residues. J lost 1 base, V lost 4 bases, and 3 bases had no gene match. Germline V gene sequence: CDR1 MRHNA, CDR2 SNTAGT.

This clone was seen a few times. The chain has TRBV30 and TRBJ2-7; D may be TRBD1 (6 bases). This CDR3 region has 17 residues. Germline CDR1 GTSNPN, CDR2 SVGIG (reference sequence). Trimming took off 2 bases at V and 0 bases at J, with 20 bases between the two ends. The DNA for the CDR3 is TGTGCCTGGAGTCTTGGGGGCTCGACAGCCGCCTCCTACGAGCAGTACTTC. Its protein product is CAWSLGGSTAASYEQYF.

This clone was picked up a small number of times. The J gene is TRBJ2-5, the V gene TRBV9; D possibly corresponds to TRBD2 (5 bases). With 0 bases removed from V and 2 bases from J, the gap between germline ends came to 11 bases. Germline CDR1 is SGDLS and CDR2 is YYNGEE. CDR3 length: 15 amino acids. CDR3 sequence reads: CASSVGGLDQETQYF. Written as DNA, the CDR3 is TGTGCCAGCAGCGTAGGAGGGCTAGATCAAGAGACCCAGTACTTC.

As regards this clone: The sample carries other DNA sequences with the same CDR3. The chain links TRBV28 to TRBJ2-7; maybe TRBD2 (6 bases). The CDR3 has 15 residues. The V end lost 4 bases, the J end lost 2 bases, and 15 bases lay between the germline ends. The germline V gene has CDR1 MDHEN and CDR2 SYDVKM. CDR3 bases: TGTGCCAGCAGTTCCGCCGGGACGGGGGCCTACGAGCAGTACTTC. Amino acid sequence: CASSSAGTGAYEQYF.

The chain is built from TRBV7-9 and TRBJ2-5; D might be TRBD1 (5 bases). The CDR3 has 16 amino acids. Looked up from germline, CDR1 is SEHNR and CDR2 is FQNEAQ (reference sequence). Trimming removed 4 bases from V and 5 bases from J, with 20 bases in between. This CDR3 reads CASSSEGAAVRETQYF. The CDR3 coding sequence is TGTGCCAGCAGCTCGGAAGGGGCTGCGGTACGGGAGACCCAGTACTTC.

The rearrangement uses TRBV29-1 and TRBJ1-5; no reliable D call. CDR1 is SQVTM and CDR2 is ANQGSEA in the germline V gene. Between the trimmed V and J ends, which lost 4 bases and 4 bases, there was a span of 11 bases. The CDR3 runs to 13 residues. The CDR3 is CSVAAGINQPQHF. In DNA, the CDR3 is TGCAGCGTTGCGGCGGGAATAAATCAGCCCCAGCATTTT.

V is TRBV5-1 and J is TRBJ1-1; 9 bases line up with TRBD1. CDR1 is SGHRS, CDR2 YFSETQ, per germline. The CDR3 is made up of 16 amino acids. V gave up 2 bases and J gave up 0 bases; unmatched junction bases: 5. The CDR3 sequence is CASSFLTGGVNTEAFF. For the CDR3, the DNA is TGCGCCAGCAGCTTTCTGACAGGGGGGGTGAACACTGAAGCTTTCTTT.

CDR3 residues: CASSQVIPGDIQYF. The CDR3 nucleotides are TGTGCCAGCAGCCAAGTAATTCCGGGAGACATTCAGTACTTC. The rearrangement links TRBV4-2 to TRBJ2-4, with D maybe TRBD2 (6 bases). V lost 1 base and J lost 8, with 12 bases in between. The CDR3 extends over 14 amino acids. The V gene's germline CDR1 is LGHNA and CDR2 YNFKEQ.

V gene TRBV5-1 combines with J gene TRBJ2-1; D is undetermined. V dropped 4 bases and J dropped 3 bases, with 5 bases sitting between them. The germline CDR1 and CDR2 sequences are SGHRS and YFSETQ. The CDR3 loop spans 12 amino acids. The CDR3 reads CASSPNYNEQFF. CDR3 nucleotide sequence: TGCGCCAGCAGCCCCAACTACAATGAGCAGTTCTTC.

This chain joins TRBV18 and TRBJ1-1; the match to TRBD1 covers 12 bases. Germline lookup yields CDR1 KGHSH and CDR2 LQKENI. V dropped 1 base and J dropped 1; count of bases not matched to a gene: 7. The CDR3 runs to 18 residues. CDR3 amino acids: CASSPRRDRGLWNTEAFF. The CDR3 DNA reads TGTGCCAGCTCACCACGTCGGGACAGGGGGCTGTGGAACACTGAAGCTTTCTTT.

This clone was seen more than once but under ten times. The rearrangement links TRBV11-2 to TRBJ2-1; D perhaps matches TRBD1 (7 bases). The CDR3 is made up of 14 amino acids. Trimming left V 4 bases short and J 14 bases short, with 21 bases between. CDR1 and CDR2 (germline): SGHAT, FQNNGV. CDR3: CASSSRTGGTVEFF. The CDR3, as DNA: TGTGCCAGCAGCTCCAGAACCGGAGGGACAGTGGAGTTCTTC.

V gene TRBV28 combines with J gene TRBJ1-1; 7 nucleotides line up with TRBD1. J lost 2 bases, V lost 10 bases, and 7 bases had no gene match. Germline V lookup: CDR1 MDHEN, CDR2 SYDVKM. The CDR3 covers 13 residues. CDR3 residues: CATSYRGNTEAFF. CDR3 DNA sequence: TGTGCCACGTCCTACAGGGGAAACACTGAAGCTTTCTTT.

This clone has a single count. The rearrangement links TRBV9 to TRBJ1-3; D is unresolved. Per germline, CDR1 SGDLS and CDR2 YYNGEE. The CDR3 covers 14 residues. Trimming left V 3 bases short and J 0 bases short, with 7 bases between. The CDR3 DNA reads as TGTGCCAGCAGCGGATCGGTCTCTGGAAACACCATATATTTT. Its translation: CASSGSVSGNTIYF.